Below, 4 T cell receptor beta chains from the same sample are listed, as sequenced in a study of memory CD4+ T cells and cytomegalovirus serostatus. Single viable CD3+CD4+CD8-CD45RO+ cells were sorted as the memory CD4+ T cells. Sequencing used immunoSEQ multiplex PCR; TCRdb keeps in-frame clones, though not all of them. The sample shows roughly 86,000 clones, 75% to 85% of them seen only once. The sequencing sample was made of memory CD4+ T cells from blood. The receptors here all came from an adult in good health and CMV-seropositive.

The J gene is TRBJ2-7, the V gene TRBV14, with 8 bases aligning to TRBD2. V shed 4 bases and J 4 bases; nucleotides not matched to a gene: 6. The CDR3 runs to 14 residues. CDR1 is SGHDN, CDR2 FVKESK, per germline. CDR3 region: CASSLAGPAYEQYF. The CDR3 nucleotides are TGTGCCAGCAGCCTAGCGGGACCGGCTTACGAGCAGTACTTC. Combining the CDR3 with reference TRBV14 and TRBJ2-7 gives the whole variable domain EAGVTQFPSHSVIEKGQTVTLRCDPISGHDNLYWYRRVMGKEIKFLLHFVKESKQDESGMPNNRFLAERTGGTYSTLKVQPAELEDSGVYFCASSLAGPAYEQYFGPGTRLTVT.

V is TRBV7-8 and J is TRBJ2-2; D might be TRBD1 (8 bases). Germline lookup yields CDR1 SGHVS and CDR2 FQNEAQ. The ends were cut back, 4 bases at V and 0 bases at J, with 15 bases in the middle. This CDR3 is 17 amino acids long. The CDR3 nucleotides are TGTGCCAGCAGCTCTCACAGGGGGGGCCCGAACACCGGGGAGCTGTTTTTT. It is translated as CASSSHRGGPNTGELFF.

The chain recombines TRBV7-9 with TRBJ1-4; possible D gene TRBD1, 5 bases. V lost 5 bases, J lost 0 bases, and 16 bases lay in between. The CDR3 runs to 17 residues. Germline V gene sequence: CDR1 SEHNR, CDR2 FQNEAQ (reference sequence). CDR3 nucleotide sequence: TGTGCCAGCAGCCGGGGGTCTGGGACGGCAACTAATGAAAAACTGTTTTTT. Translated: CASSRGSGTATNEKLFF.

This chain uses TRBV28 with TRBJ2-4; D is uncertain. The CDR3 runs 13 residues. Trimming shortened V by 6 bases and J by 0 bases, and 6 bases separated the two germline ends. Germline-derived CDR1 and CDR2 are MDHEN and SYDVKM. CDR3 DNA sequence: TGTGCCAGCAGGGAGATAGCCAAAAACATTCAGTACTTC. Protein product: CASREIAKNIQYF.